One T cell receptor (beta chain) is described in this entry. Antigen unknown. The data are from a study of OX40 agonist ivuxolimab in advanced cancers. Study as a whole: Melanoma, hepatocellular carcinoma, head and neck or renal cell cancer occurred in dose-escalation patients. Three patients responded partially, comprising one with hepatocellular carcinoma and two with cutaneous melanoma. Findings of the study overall: By week 6 at 0.1 to 3.0 mg/kg, blood CD4+ and CD8+ T cells had expanded clonally. Relative to CD4+, CD8+ T cells held more expanded clones on average.

The germline V gene has CDR1 SGDLS and CDR2 YYNGEE. Trimming shortened V by 3 bases and J by 3 bases, and 15 bases separated the two germline ends. CDR3 length: 15 amino acids. This table comes from immunoSEQ multiplex PCR, and its TCRdb copy is limited to in-frame clones, with some not included. This table has approximately 87,000 clones, around 91% appearing once. Sequencing was performed on CD4+ or CD8+ T cells sorted from blood, taken in a trial of the OX40 agonist ivuxolimab. V gene TRBV9 combines with J gene TRBJ1-1, with TRBD1 as a possible D gene (6 bases). The receptor was isolated from an adult with an advanced solid tumor such as melanoma, head and neck, liver or kidney cancer. CDR3 residues: CASSAWDTGYTEAFF. The CDR3 DNA follows: TGTGCCAGCAGCGCCTGGGACACCGGTTACACTGAAGCTTTCTTT.